This TCR beta chain was identified in a study of post-analysis software for immune sequencing data (dated by TCRdb to the mid-2010s). In terms of the full investigation: The recorded disease courses included relapsing-remitting, secondary progressive and progressive-relapsing multiple sclerosis, and some patients had no subtype annotation. The patient repertoires were compared against more than 10 previously published healthy control repertoires obtained from donors aged roughly 6 to 28 years. A subset of samples was prepared in parallel using single-end sample barcoding, then pooled and co-amplified after Illumina adapter ligation.

Overall study outcomes, separate from this receptor: A handful of TRBV segments, including TRBV5-6, TRBV5-1 and TRBV20-1, were significantly more frequent in patients than controls. Normalized Chao1 diversity was significantly lower in multiple sclerosis patients than controls, suggesting substantial peripheral T-cell clonal expansion. Direct clustering with F measure showed strong co-clustering of samples prepared in the same batch, prompting a batch-effect correction. The control group was slightly older than the multiple sclerosis patient group.

The CDR3, cysteine through phenylalanine, is 16 amino acids long. CDR3 DNA only is kept here, 48 bases in frame from base 1. CDR1 SGHRS and CDR2 YFSETQ were looked up in the germline V gene. Unmatched junction bases come to 8, with V trimmed by 4 bases and J by 8 bases. To demonstrate the VDJtools post-analysis software, TCR beta repertoires were profiled from the peripheral blood of 13 young patients with multiple sclerosis. Multiple sclerosis patients were children and adolescents aged about 6 to 17 years. About this clonotype: It has no known antigen specificity. Base-call qualities are not available, and no considerably larger clone is one nucleotide away.

To prepare the library, PCR was applied. Sequenced on an Illumina HiSeq 2500. To reduce PCR and sequencing biases, unique molecular identifiers were built into the TCR beta cDNA libraries. Approximately 500,000 cDNA molecules were obtained for every 1 to 10 million input T cells, so each molecule roughly corresponded to one T cell. The patient libraries were prepared and sequenced using the same protocol as the earlier healthy control dataset. Samples belonging to the same batch were prepared together, multiplexed and sequenced on a shared HiSeq lane. In the authors' own workflow: Raw barcoded reads were processed with MIGEC, discarding single-read molecular identifier groups before consensus assembly and CDR3 extraction. VDJtools was used for post-analysis of the clonotype tables, and diversity was normalized by down-sampling every dataset to the size of the smallest sample. Repertoire overlap clustering matched CDR3 amino acid but not nucleotide sequences to correct batch-related cross-sample contamination. TCRdb itself trimmed the public reads at Q25 with fastp, ran MiXCR and retained productive beta chains. Here each entry gathers all rows of one CDR3 protein and keeps the most common genes and DNA. TCRdb assigned the V and J calls; the authors' analysis was not used. In this sample the table shows some 800,000 distinct CDR3 sequences, under 60% of which occur a single time. Approximately 4.4% of the sample is in the top ten clones.

Sequencing input: blood. This sequence uses TRBV5-1 and TRBJ2-1; TRBD2 matches 14 bases in the middle. The TCR sequence derives from a girl aged 5-17 years with multiple sclerosis. The CDR3 has the sequence CASSIGLAGGVDEQFF. The nucleotides read TGCGCCAGCAGCATCGGACTAGCGGGAGGTGTGGATGAGCAGTTCTTC.